This T cell receptor beta chain was captured by sequencing in a study of blood T cells in healthy people across ages. A sample-barcoded 5' primer and a J-beta primer mix were used in a second PCR of about 7 to 11 cycles. TCRdb passed the 5' RACE reads through MiXCR, listing each CDR3 protein once. This table holds about 640,000 distinct CDR3 sequences, around 31% found once. Concerning this clonotype itself: The target antigen is unknown.

The study, taken as a whole, reports: Both higher diversity and more naive CD4+ cells marked long-lived donors when set against aged donors.

This CDR3 has 18 residues. Germline-derived CDR1 and CDR2 are MGHDK and SYGVNS. V trimming: 7 bases; J trimming: 0 bases; junction bases outside the gene matches: 11. This chain links TRBV25-1 with TRBJ2-2, with 10 positions matching TRBD2. The TCR sequence derives from a woman of 80 years or more in good health. Sequenced material: blood. CDR3 DNA: TGTGCCAGCAACAAGGGGCTAGCGGGGGCCGCGAACACCGGGGAGCTGTTTTTT. Translation gives CASNKGLAGAANTGELFF.